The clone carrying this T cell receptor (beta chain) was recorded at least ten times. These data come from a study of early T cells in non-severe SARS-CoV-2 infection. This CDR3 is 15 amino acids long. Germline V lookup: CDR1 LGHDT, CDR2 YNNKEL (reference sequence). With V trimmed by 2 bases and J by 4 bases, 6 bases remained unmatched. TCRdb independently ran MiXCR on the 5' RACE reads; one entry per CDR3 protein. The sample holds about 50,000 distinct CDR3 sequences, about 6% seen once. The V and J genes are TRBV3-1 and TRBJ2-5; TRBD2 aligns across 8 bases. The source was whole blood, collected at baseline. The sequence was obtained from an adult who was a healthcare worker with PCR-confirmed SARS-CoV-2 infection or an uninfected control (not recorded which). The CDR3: CASSQSLREVETQYF. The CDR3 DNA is TGTGCCAGCAGCCAATCTCTGCGGGAGGTAGAGACCCAGTACTTC.